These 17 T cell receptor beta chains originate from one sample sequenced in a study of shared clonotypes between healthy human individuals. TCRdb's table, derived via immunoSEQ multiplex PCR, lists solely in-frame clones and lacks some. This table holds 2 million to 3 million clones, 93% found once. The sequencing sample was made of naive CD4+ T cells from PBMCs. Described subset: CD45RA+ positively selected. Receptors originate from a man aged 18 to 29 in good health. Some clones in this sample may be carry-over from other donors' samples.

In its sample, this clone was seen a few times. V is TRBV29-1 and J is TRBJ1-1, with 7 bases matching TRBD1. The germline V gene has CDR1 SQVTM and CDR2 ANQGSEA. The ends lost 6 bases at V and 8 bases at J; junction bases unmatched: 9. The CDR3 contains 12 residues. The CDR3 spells CSVRQGGSEAFF. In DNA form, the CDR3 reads TGCAGCGTGCGGCAGGGGGGTTCGGAAGCTTTCTTT.

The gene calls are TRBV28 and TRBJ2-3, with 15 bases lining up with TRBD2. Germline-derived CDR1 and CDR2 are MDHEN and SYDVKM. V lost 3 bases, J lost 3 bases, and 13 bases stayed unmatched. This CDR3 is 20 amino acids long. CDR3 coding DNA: TGTGCCAGCAGTTTTACTCCGCCGGGACTAGCGGGAGGTGTAACAGATACGCAGTATTTT. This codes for CASSFTPPGLAGGVTDTQYF.

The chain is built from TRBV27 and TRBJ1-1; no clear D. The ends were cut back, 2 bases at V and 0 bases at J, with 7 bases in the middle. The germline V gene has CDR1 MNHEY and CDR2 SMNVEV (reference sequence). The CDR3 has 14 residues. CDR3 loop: CASSLTLMNTEAFF. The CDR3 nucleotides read TGTGCCAGCAGTTTAACCCTGATGAACACTGAAGCTTTCTTT.

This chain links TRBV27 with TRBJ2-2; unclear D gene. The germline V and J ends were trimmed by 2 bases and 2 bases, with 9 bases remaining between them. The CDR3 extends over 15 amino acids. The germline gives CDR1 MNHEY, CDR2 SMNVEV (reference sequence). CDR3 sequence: CASSLTPGNTGELFF. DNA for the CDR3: TGTGCCAGCAGTTTAACCCCAGGAAACACCGGGGAGCTGTTTTTT.

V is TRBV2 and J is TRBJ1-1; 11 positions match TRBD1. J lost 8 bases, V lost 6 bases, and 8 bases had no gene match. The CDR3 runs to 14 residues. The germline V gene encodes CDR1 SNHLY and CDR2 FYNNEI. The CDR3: CASSEGQGVWEAFF. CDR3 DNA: TGTGCCAGCAGCGAGGGACAGGGGGTCTGGGAAGCTTTCTTT.

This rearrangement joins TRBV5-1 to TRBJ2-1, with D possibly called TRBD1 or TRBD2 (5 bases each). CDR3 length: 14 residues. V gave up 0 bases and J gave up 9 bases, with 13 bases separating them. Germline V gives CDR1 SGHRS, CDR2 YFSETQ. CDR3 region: CASSLAEGNVEQFF. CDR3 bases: TGCGCCAGCAGCTTGGCCGAGGGGAATGTTGAGCAGTTCTTC.

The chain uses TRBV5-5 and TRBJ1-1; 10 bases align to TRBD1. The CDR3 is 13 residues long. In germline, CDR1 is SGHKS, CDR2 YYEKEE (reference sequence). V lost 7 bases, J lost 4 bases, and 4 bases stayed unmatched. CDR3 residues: CASAGTGATEAFF. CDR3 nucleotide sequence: TGTGCCAGCGCCGGGACAGGGGCCACTGAAGCTTTCTTT. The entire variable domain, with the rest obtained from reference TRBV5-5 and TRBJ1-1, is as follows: DAGVTQSPTHLIKTRGQQVTLRCSPISGHKSVSWYQQVLGQGPQFIFQYYEKEERGRGNFPDRFSARQFPNYSSELNVNALLLGDSALYLCASAGTGATEAFFGQGTRLTVV.

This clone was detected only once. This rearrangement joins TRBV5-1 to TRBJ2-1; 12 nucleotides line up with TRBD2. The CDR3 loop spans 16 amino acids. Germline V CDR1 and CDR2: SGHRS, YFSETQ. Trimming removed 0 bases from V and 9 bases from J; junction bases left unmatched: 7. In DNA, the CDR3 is TGCGCCAGCAGCTTGGGGGGACTAGCGGGCTCGAGTGAGCAGTTCTTC. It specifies CASSLGGLAGSSEQFF.

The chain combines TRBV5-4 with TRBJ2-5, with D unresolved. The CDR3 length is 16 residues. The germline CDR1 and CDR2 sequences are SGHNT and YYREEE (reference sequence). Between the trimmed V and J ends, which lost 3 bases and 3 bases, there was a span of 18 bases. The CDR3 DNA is TGTGCCAGCAGCTCGAAGGGTCAATGGACGAAAGAGACCCAGTACTTC. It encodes CASSSKGQWTKETQYF.

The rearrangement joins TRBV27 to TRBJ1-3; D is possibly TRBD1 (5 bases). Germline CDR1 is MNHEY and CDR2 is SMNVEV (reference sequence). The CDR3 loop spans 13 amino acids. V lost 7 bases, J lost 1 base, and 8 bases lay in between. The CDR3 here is CASKPGSGNTIYF. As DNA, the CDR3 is TGTGCCAGCAAGCCAGGGTCTGGAAACACCATATATTTT.

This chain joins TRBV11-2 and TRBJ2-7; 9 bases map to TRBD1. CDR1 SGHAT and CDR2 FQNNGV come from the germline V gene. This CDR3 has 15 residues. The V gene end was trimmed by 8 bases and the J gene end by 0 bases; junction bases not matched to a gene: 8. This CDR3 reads CASHSLTGGSYEQYF. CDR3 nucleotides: TGTGCCAGCCACTCCCTGACAGGGGGCTCCTACGAGCAGTACTTC.

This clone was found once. The CDR3 DNA reads as TGTGCCAGTATTCCGGGACCTTCTAATGAAAAACTGTTTTTT. Translating gives CASIPGPSNEKLFF. The chain combines TRBV2 with TRBJ1-4; tentatively, D is TRBD1 (5 bases). This CDR3 has 14 residues. V was pared by 9 bases and J by 3 bases, with 14 bases between. Germline loops: CDR1 SNHLY, CDR2 FYNNEI.

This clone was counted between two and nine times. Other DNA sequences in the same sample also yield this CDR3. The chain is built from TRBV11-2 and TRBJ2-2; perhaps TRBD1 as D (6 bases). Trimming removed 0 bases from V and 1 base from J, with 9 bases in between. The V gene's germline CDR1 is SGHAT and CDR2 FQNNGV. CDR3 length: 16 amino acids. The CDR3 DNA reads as TGTGCCAGCAGCTTAGAACAGGGACGGAACACCGGGGAGCTGTTTTTT. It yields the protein CASSLEQGRNTGELFF.

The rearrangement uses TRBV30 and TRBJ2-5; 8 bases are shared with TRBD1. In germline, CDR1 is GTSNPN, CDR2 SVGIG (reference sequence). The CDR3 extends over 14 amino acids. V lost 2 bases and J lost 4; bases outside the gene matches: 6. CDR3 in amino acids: CAWSPDRGIETQYF. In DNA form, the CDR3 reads TGTGCCTGGAGTCCAGACAGGGGAATAGAGACCCAGTACTTC.

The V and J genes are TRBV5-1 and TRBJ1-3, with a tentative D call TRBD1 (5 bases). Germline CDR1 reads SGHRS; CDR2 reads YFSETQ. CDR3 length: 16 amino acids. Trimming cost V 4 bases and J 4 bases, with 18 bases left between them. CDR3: CASSGSRDGEGNTIYF. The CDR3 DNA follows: TGCGCCAGCAGCGGGAGCCGGGACGGAGAAGGAAACACCATATATTTT.

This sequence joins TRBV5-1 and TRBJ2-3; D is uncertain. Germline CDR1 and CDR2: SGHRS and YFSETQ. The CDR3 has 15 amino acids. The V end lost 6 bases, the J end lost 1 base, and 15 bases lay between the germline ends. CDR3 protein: CASNQVWAGTDTQYF. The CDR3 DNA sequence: TGCGCCAGCAACCAGGTCTGGGCCGGCACAGATACGCAGTATTTT.

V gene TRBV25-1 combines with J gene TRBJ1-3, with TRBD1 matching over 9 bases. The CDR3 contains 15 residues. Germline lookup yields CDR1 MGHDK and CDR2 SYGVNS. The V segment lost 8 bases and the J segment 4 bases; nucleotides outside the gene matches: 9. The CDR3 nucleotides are TGTGCCAGCTCGGCGGACAGGGGCACGGGAAACACCATATATTTT. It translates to CASSADRGTGNTIYF.